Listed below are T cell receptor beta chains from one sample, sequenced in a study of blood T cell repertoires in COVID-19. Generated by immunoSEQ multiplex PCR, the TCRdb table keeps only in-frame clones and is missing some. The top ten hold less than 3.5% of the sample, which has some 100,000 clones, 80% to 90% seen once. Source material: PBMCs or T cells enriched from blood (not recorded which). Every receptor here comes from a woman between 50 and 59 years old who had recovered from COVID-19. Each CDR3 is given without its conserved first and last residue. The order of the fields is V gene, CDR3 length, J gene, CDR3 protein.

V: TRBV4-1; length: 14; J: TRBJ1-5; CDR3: ASSQALQGSNQPQH
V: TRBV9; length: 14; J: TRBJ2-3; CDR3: ASSGRMGLEADTQY
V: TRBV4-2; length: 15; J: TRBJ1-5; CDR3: ASSQVWDRGTGQPQH
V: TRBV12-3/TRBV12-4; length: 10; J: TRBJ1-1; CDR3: ASNRGWTEAF
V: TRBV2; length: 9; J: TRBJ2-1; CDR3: ASHRFNEQF
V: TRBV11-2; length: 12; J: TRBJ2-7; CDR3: ASSPLPSRYEQY
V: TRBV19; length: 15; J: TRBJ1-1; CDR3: ASSTRVVSRVNTEAF
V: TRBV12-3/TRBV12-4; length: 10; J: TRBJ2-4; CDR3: ASSPSRDIQY
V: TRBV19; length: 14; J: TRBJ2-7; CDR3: ASSPGLAGGAYEQY
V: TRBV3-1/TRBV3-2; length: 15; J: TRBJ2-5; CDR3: ASSQGIGQPGQETQY
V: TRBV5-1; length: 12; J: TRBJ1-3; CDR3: ASSWGTGGNTIY
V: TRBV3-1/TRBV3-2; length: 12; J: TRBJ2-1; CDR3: ASSHAGLDYEQF
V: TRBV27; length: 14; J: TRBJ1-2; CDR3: ASSPQRGALTYGYT
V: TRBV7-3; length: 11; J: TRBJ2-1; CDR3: ASSLMARSEQF
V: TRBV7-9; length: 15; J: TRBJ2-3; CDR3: ASSLVVRGMATDTQY
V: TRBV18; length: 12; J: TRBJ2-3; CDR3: ASSLYRGPDTQY